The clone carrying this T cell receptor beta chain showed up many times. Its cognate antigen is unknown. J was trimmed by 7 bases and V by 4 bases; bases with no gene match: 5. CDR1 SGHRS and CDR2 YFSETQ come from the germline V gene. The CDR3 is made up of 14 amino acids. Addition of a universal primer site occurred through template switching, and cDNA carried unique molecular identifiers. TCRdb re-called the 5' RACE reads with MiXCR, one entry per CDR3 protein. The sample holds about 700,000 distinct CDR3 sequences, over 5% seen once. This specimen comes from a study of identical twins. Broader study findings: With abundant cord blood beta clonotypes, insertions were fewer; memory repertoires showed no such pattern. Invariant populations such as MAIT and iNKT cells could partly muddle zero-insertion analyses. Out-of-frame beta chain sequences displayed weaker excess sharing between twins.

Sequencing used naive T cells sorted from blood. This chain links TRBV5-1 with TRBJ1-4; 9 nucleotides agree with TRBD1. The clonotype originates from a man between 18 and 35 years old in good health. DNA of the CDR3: TGCGCCAGCAGCGCCACAGGGGGCGGTGAAAAACTGTTTTTT. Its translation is CASSATGGGEKLFF.